These T cell receptor beta chains were read from a single sample in a study of T cell responses to AZD1222 COVID-19 vaccine. Assay: immunoSEQ multiplex PCR; the TCRdb copy retains only in-frame clones and omits some. The table shows about 150,000 clones, with about 93% occurring only once. The material was peripheral blood, obtained on day 0 of AZD1222 vaccination. All receptors come from an adult in good health. CDR3s include the opening cysteine and the closing phenylalanine or tryptophan. Fields, in order: V gene, J gene, D gene, clone size, CDR3 length, CDR3 protein, CDR3 DNA. The D gene is left open where the match is weak. Not every row has a clone size; where given, it reads once, few, many or a size class.

V gene: TRBV3-1/TRBV3-2; J gene: TRBJ2-2; D gene: .; clone size: once; CDR3 length: 15; CDR3 protein: CASSRQPRNTGELFF; CDR3 DNA: TGTGCCAGCAGCAGACAACCCAGGAACACCGGGGAGCTGTTTTTT
V gene: TRBV11-3; J gene: TRBJ2-6; D gene: .; clone size: .; CDR3 length: 14; CDR3 protein: CASSPTPGANVLTF; CDR3 DNA: TGTGCCAGCAGCCCTACCCCCGGGGCCAACGTCCTGACTTTC
V gene: TRBV6-5; J gene: TRBJ1-5; D gene: .; clone size: .; CDR3 length: 14; CDR3 protein: CASTSSQQNQPQHF; CDR3 DNA: TGTGCCAGTACATCGTCGCAGCAGAATCAGCCCCAGCATTTT
V gene: TRBV20-1; J gene: TRBJ2-7; D gene: .; clone size: .; CDR3 length: 14; CDR3 protein: CSASWPGGSNEQYF; CDR3 DNA: TGCAGTGCTAGTTGGCCAGGGGGGTCCAACGAGCAGTACTTC
V gene: TRBV6-6; J gene: TRBJ1-5; D gene: .; clone size: .; CDR3 length: 16; CDR3 protein: CASSYSGEKGNQPQHF; CDR3 DNA: TGTGCCAGCAGTTACTCAGGGGAAAAAGGTAATCAGCCCCAGCATTTT
V gene: TRBV5-8; J gene: TRBJ2-1; D gene: .; clone size: .; CDR3 length: 15; CDR3 protein: CASSFWVSGAGRQFF; CDR3 DNA: TGTGCCAGCAGCTTTTGGGTCTCAGGGGCGGGTAGGCAGTTCTTC
V gene: TRBV9; J gene: TRBJ1-1; D gene: .; clone size: .; CDR3 length: 18; CDR3 protein: CASSRTHLIRMENTEAFF; CDR3 DNA: TGTGCCAGCAGTCGTACCCACTTGATTAGGATGGAGAACACTGAAGCTTTCTTT
V gene: TRBV14; J gene: TRBJ2-1; D gene: TRBD1; clone size: .; CDR3 length: 14; CDR3 protein: CASSRTGGRNEQFF; CDR3 DNA: TGTGCCAGCAGTCGGACAGGGGGCAGAAATGAGCAGTTCTTC
V gene: TRBV13; J gene: TRBJ2-7; D gene: TRBD1; clone size: .; CDR3 length: 15; CDR3 protein: CASRRIDRGSNEQYF; CDR3 DNA: TGTGCCAGCAGACGGATCGACAGGGGATCCAACGAGCAGTACTTC
V gene: TRBV5-4; J gene: TRBJ2-3; D gene: .; clone size: .; CDR3 length: 17; CDR3 protein: CASSLDFGGTAGGTQYF; CDR3 DNA: TGTGCCAGCAGCTTGGATTTTGGCGGGACTGCGGGTGGTACGCAGTATTTT
V gene: TRBV28; J gene: TRBJ1-2; D gene: TRBD1; clone size: .; CDR3 length: 15; CDR3 protein: CASSFGDRGYYGYTF; CDR3 DNA: TGTGCCAGCAGTTTCGGGGACAGGGGCTACTATGGCTACACCTTC
V gene: TRBV6-5; J gene: TRBJ1-1; D gene: .; clone size: .; CDR3 length: 13; CDR3 protein: CASSYDPGAEAFF; CDR3 DNA: TGTGCCAGCAGTTACGACCCTGGGGCAGAAGCTTTCTTT
V gene: TRBV30; J gene: TRBJ2-2; D gene: .; clone size: .; CDR3 length: 13; CDR3 protein: CAWSALRTGELFF; CDR3 DNA: TGTGCCTGGAGCGCCCTTAGGACCGGGGAGCTGTTTTTT
V gene: TRBV19; J gene: TRBJ2-7; D gene: .; clone size: .; CDR3 length: 14; CDR3 protein: CASSIGSASYEQYF; CDR3 DNA: TGTGCCAGTAGTATAGGTTCCGCCTCCTACGAGCAGTACTTC
V gene: TRBV23-1; J gene: TRBJ2-7; D gene: .; clone size: .; CDR3 length: 16; CDR3 protein: CASSHQLQVLCYEQYF; CDR3 DNA: TGCGCCAGCAGCCACCAATTACAGGTGCTTTGTTACGAGCAGTACTTC
V gene: TRBV6-1; J gene: TRBJ2-3; D gene: .; clone size: .; CDR3 length: 18; CDR3 protein: CASSELGEGLLSTDTQYF; CDR3 DNA: TGTGCCAGCAGTGAACTAGGGGAAGGACTCCTTAGCACAGATACGCAGTATTTT
V gene: TRBV12-5; J gene: TRBJ1-1; D gene: .; clone size: .; CDR3 length: 13; CDR3 protein: CASALIGGTEAFF; CDR3 DNA: TGTGCTAGTGCCTTAATCGGGGGGACTGAAGCTTTCTTT
V gene: TRBV4-1; J gene: TRBJ2-2; D gene: TRBD2; clone size: .; CDR3 length: 19; CDR3 protein: CASSPKGLAGAGNTGELFF; CDR3 DNA: TGCGCCAGCAGCCCGAAGGGACTAGCGGGAGCGGGGAACACCGGGGAGCTGTTTTTT
V gene: TRBV5-1; J gene: TRBJ1-2; D gene: TRBD1; clone size: .; CDR3 length: 15; CDR3 protein: CASSSGTGTGEGYTF; CDR3 DNA: TGCGCCAGCAGCTCCGGAACCGGGACAGGAGAAGGCTACACCTTC
V gene: TRBV30; J gene: TRBJ2-5; D gene: TRBD1; clone size: .; CDR3 length: 12; CDR3 protein: CACSTGRETQYF; CDR3 DNA: TGTGCTTGTTCGACAGGGAGAGAGACCCAGTACTTC
V gene: TRBV6-1; J gene: TRBJ2-1; D gene: .; clone size: .; CDR3 length: 15; CDR3 protein: CASSESLGNYNEQFF; CDR3 DNA: TGTGCCAGCAGTGAATCACTCGGGAACTACAATGAGCAGTTCTTC
V gene: TRBV5-1; J gene: TRBJ1-1; D gene: TRBD1; clone size: .; CDR3 length: 16; CDR3 protein: CASSLARQGQNTEAFF; CDR3 DNA: TGCGCCAGCAGCTTGGCCCGACAGGGCCAGAACACTGAAGCTTTCTTT
V gene: TRBV5-1; J gene: TRBJ2-1; D gene: .; clone size: .; CDR3 length: 13; CDR3 protein: CASSALTSNEQFF; CDR3 DNA: TGCGCCAGCAGCGCACTGACTAGCAATGAGCAGTTCTTC
V gene: TRBV12-3/TRBV12-4; J gene: TRBJ1-5; D gene: .; clone size: .; CDR3 length: 13; CDR3 protein: CASRWGPGQPQHF; CDR3 DNA: TGTGCCAGCAGGTGGGGGCCTGGCCAGCCCCAGCATTTT
V gene: TRBV4-3; J gene: TRBJ2-1; D gene: .; clone size: .; CDR3 length: 15; CDR3 protein: CASSQDPSSYNEQFF; CDR3 DNA: TGCGCCAGCAGCCAAGATCCCAGCTCCTACAATGAGCAGTTCTTC
V gene: TRBV7-2; J gene: TRBJ1-2; D gene: .; clone size: .; CDR3 length: 14; CDR3 protein: CASSLDTGPWGYTF; CDR3 DNA: TGTGCCAGCAGCTTAGATACGGGCCCATGGGGCTACACCTTC
V gene: TRBV7-8; J gene: TRBJ2-5; D gene: .; clone size: .; CDR3 length: 16; CDR3 protein: CASSRTTGQLFETQYF; CDR3 DNA: TGTGCCAGCAGCCGAACTACGGGTCAACTATTCGAGACCCAGTACTTC
V gene: TRBV6-1; J gene: TRBJ2-2; D gene: .; clone size: .; CDR3 length: 16; CDR3 protein: CASSGSGSPNTGELFF; CDR3 DNA: TGTGCCAGCAGTGGATCTGGATCCCCGAACACCGGGGAGCTGTTTTTT
V gene: TRBV9; J gene: TRBJ2-3; D gene: TRBD2; clone size: .; CDR3 length: 15; CDR3 protein: CASSGGTSGGDTQYF; CDR3 DNA: TGTGCCAGCAGCGGAGGGACTAGCGGGGGCGATACGCAGTATTTT
V gene: TRBV7-2; J gene: TRBJ1-1; D gene: .; clone size: .; CDR3 length: 15; CDR3 protein: CASSLGGTVNTEAFF; CDR3 DNA: TGTGCCAGCAGCTTAGGTGGGACGGTGAACACTGAAGCTTTCTTT
V gene: TRBV24-1; J gene: TRBJ1-1; D gene: .; clone size: .; CDR3 length: 13; CDR3 protein: CATSETGGTEAFF; CDR3 DNA: TGTGCCACCAGTGAGACGGGGGGGACTGAAGCTTTCTTT
V gene: TRBV2; J gene: TRBJ1-5; D gene: .; clone size: few; CDR3 length: 14; CDR3 protein: CASSWGGSNQPQHF; CDR3 DNA: TGTGCCAGCAGTTGGGGTGGGAGCAATCAGCCCCAGCATTTT
V gene: TRBV20-1; J gene: TRBJ1-1; D gene: .; clone size: .; CDR3 length: 11; CDR3 protein: CSARGGTVAFF; CDR3 DNA: TGCAGTGCTAGAGGGGGGACGGTAGCTTTCTTT
V gene: TRBV6-5; J gene: TRBJ1-5; D gene: TRBD1; clone size: .; CDR3 length: 15; CDR3 protein: CASSHSGGSGQPQHF; CDR3 DNA: TGTGCCAGCAGTCACTCAGGGGGTTCCGGGCAGCCCCAGCATTTT
V gene: TRBV19; J gene: TRBJ2-7; D gene: TRBD1; clone size: .; CDR3 length: 14; CDR3 protein: CATKPTGGSYEQYF; CDR3 DNA: TGTGCCACTAAACCCACAGGGGGCTCCTACGAGCAGTACTTC